Presented here are 11 T cell receptor beta chains from one specimen sequenced in a study of control samples from healthy donors and cancer patients. Profiled with immunoSEQ multiplex PCR; TCRdb holds only in-frame clones, not every one. The table has approximately 88,000 clones, approximately 90% seen once. The sequencing sample was made of blood. The source of these receptors is a woman younger than 45 in good health.

The V gene is TRBV6-5, the J gene TRBJ1-1, with TRBD1 as a possible D gene (5 bases). V lost 4 bases to trimming and J lost 6 bases, with 18 bases between them. Germline lookup yields CDR1 MNHEY and CDR2 SVGAGI. This CDR3 region has 15 residues. For the CDR3, the DNA is TGTGCCAGCAGTTTACCGGGACGGCTCCAGGCTGAAGCTTTCTTT. Translating it yields CASSLPGRLQAEAFF.

This clone was counted once. This chain uses TRBV7-9 with TRBJ1-4, with a weak D call TRBD1 (5 bases). Germline V gives CDR1 SEHNR, CDR2 FQNEAQ (reference sequence). Trimming stripped 5 bases from V and 5 bases from J, with 12 bases between. The CDR3 spans 14 residues. This chain's CDR3 is CASSLRGTNEKLFF. In nucleotides, the CDR3 is TGTGCCAGCAGCCTGAGGGGTACCAATGAAAAACTGTTTTTT.

This clone was picked up a small number of times. The V gene is TRBV19, the J gene TRBJ1-3; TRBD1 aligns across 8 bases. This CDR3 is 14 amino acids long. Per germline, CDR1 LNHDA and CDR2 SQIVND (reference sequence). V was pared by 7 bases and J by 2 bases, with 4 bases of the junction left unmatched. In nucleotides, the CDR3 is TGTGCCAGTACGGACAGGGCTACTGGAAACACCATATATTTT. Protein: CASTDRATGNTIYF.

This clone came up a few times. The rearrangement links TRBV6-5 to TRBJ1-1; possible D gene TRBD1, 5 bases. Germline V CDR1 and CDR2: MNHEY, SVGAGI. The CDR3 length is 13 residues. V dropped 7 bases and J dropped 1 base, with 10 bases sitting between them. CDR3 nucleotides: TGTGCCAGCATGCGAAGGGGGAACACTGAAGCTTTCTTT. This sequence encodes CASMRRGNTEAFF.

V and J are TRBV30 and TRBJ2-1, with 9 positions matching TRBD2. Germline lookup yields CDR1 GTSNPN and CDR2 SVGIG (reference sequence). This CDR3 is built from 14 residues. V trimming: 3 bases; J trimming: 4 bases; junction bases outside the gene matches: 4. The CDR3 coding sequence is TGTGCCTGGAGAGGGCGGGAGGGATACAATGAGCAGTTCTTC. It codes for CAWRGREGYNEQFF.

The V gene is TRBV6-5, the J gene TRBJ1-1, with TRBD1 as a possible D gene (6 bases). The ends were cut back, 6 bases at V and 4 bases at J, with 12 bases in the middle. Germline assignment: CDR1 MNHEY and CDR2 SVGAGI. This CDR3 has 13 residues. The CDR3: CASSPLGGTEAFF. DNA of the CDR3: TGTGCCAGCAGCCCCCTAGGGGGCACTGAAGCTTTCTTT.

The V and J genes are TRBV7-3 and TRBJ2-7; perhaps TRBD2 as D (5 bases). V was shortened by 1 base and J by 1 base, with 11 bases between the two germline ends. CDR3 length: 15 residues. CDR1 and CDR2 from the germline V gene are SGHTA and FQGTGA. CDR3 in amino acids: CASSLSGPDSYEQYF. The CDR3 DNA reads as TGTGCCAGCAGCTTAAGCGGGCCGGATTCCTACGAGCAGTACTTC.

This rearrangement joins TRBV29-1 to TRBJ2-1, with 8 nucleotides matching TRBD2. Unmatched junction bases numbered 4, after V lost 7 bases and J lost 2 bases. Germline CDR1 and CDR2: SQVTM and ANQGSEA. This CDR3 contains 13 residues. CDR3 DNA: TGCAGCGCCACGGGAGGGCCCTACAATGAGCAGTTCTTC. The encoded protein is CSATGGPYNEQFF.

The chain uses TRBV4-2 and TRBJ1-6; D gene ambiguous. The germline V gene has CDR1 LGHNA and CDR2 YNFKEQ. The CDR3 sequence is 15 residues long. V dropped 1 base and J dropped 12 bases, with 16 bases sitting between them. The CDR3 region is CASSQGRQASVPLHF. The CDR3 nucleotides read TGTGCCAGCAGCCAAGGAAGGCAGGCCAGCGTACCCCTCCACTTT.

This chain connects TRBV28 to TRBJ1-5, with D unclear. Trimming removed 3 bases at V and 3 bases at J, with 9 bases between. The CDR3 contains 14 residues. Germline V CDR1 and CDR2: MDHEN, SYDVKM. The CDR3 protein is CASSLQAPNQPQHF. The CDR3, as DNA: TGTGCCAGCAGTTTGCAGGCCCCCAATCAGCCCCAGCATTTT.

CDR3 region: CASSQDSTGELFF. The CDR3 DNA sequence: TGTGCCAGCAGCCAAGATAGCACCGGGGAGCTGTTTTTT. The chain has TRBV3-1 (or the pseudogene TRBV3-2) and TRBJ2-2, with D hard to call. CDR1 is LGHDT and CDR2 is YNNKEL in the germline V gene (reference sequence). The CDR3 has 13 amino acids. Trimming left V 0 bases short and J 4 bases short, with 3 bases between.